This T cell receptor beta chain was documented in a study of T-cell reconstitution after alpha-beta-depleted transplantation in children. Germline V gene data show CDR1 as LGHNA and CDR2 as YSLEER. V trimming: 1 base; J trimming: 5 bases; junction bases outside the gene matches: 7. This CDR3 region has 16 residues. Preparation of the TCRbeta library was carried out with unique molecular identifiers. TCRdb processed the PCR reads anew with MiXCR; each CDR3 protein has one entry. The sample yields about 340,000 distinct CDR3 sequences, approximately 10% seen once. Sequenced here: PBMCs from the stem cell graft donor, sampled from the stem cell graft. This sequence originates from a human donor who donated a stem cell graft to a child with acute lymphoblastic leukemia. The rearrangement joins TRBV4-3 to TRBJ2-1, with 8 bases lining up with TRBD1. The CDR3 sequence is CASSQGAGGADNEQFF. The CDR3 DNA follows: TGCGCCAGCAGCCAAGGGGCAGGGGGCGCGGACAATGAGCAGTTCTTC.